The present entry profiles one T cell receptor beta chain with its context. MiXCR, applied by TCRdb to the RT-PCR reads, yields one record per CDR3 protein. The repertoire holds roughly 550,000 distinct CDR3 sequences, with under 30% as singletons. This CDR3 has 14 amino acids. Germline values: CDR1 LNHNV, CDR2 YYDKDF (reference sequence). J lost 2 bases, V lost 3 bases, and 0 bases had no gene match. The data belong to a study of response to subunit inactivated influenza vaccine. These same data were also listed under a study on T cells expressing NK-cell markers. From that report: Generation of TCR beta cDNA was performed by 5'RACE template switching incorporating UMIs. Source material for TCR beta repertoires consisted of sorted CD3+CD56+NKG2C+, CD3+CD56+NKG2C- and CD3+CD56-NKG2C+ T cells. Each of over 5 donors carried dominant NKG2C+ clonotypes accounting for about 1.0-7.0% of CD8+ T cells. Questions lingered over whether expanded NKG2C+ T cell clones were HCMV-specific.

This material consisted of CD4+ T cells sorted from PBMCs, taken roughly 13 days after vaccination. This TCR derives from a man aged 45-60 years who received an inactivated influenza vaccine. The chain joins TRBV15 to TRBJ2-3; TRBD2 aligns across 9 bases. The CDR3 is CATSRGLATDTQYF. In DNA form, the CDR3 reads TGTGCCACCAGCAGGGGACTAGCCACAGATACGCAGTATTTT.